This TCR beta chain appears in the sequencing data of a study of vaccination and CD4 T cells after COVID-19. Study in general: Convalescent donors totaled six males and four females, including two who were Hispanic.

Once obtained from cultured CD4+ T cells, the DNA was sequenced using the Oncomine TCR Beta short-read assay. From CD4+ T cells that had been cultured, genomic DNA was extracted. MiXCR was run by TCRdb on the PCR reads, yielding one entry per CDR3 protein. The sample holds tens of thousands of distinct CDR3 sequences, roughly 40% seen once. About this clonotype: Its antigen remains unidentified.

The sample's time point: late sampling 161 to 241 days after vaccination in three convalescent patients. The treatment: roughly ten-day PBMC culture with coronavirus spike peptide pools or control peptides (ViraFEST assay). V was shortened by 6 bases and J by 7 bases, with 22 bases between the two germline ends. This CDR3 contains 15 residues. CDR1 is MNHEY, CDR2 SMNVEV, per germline (reference sequence). The chain joins TRBV27 to TRBJ2-7, with D perhaps being TRBD1 or TRBD2 (5 bases each). Specimen: CD4+ T cells from blood, cultured in vitro, collected about 7 months after SARS-CoV-2 vaccination. The source is a human donor who had recovered from COVID-19. The CDR3 loop is CASSLTGTGMSEQYF. The CDR3 DNA is TGTGCCAGCAGCCTCACCGGGACGGGCATGAGTGAGCAGTACTTC.